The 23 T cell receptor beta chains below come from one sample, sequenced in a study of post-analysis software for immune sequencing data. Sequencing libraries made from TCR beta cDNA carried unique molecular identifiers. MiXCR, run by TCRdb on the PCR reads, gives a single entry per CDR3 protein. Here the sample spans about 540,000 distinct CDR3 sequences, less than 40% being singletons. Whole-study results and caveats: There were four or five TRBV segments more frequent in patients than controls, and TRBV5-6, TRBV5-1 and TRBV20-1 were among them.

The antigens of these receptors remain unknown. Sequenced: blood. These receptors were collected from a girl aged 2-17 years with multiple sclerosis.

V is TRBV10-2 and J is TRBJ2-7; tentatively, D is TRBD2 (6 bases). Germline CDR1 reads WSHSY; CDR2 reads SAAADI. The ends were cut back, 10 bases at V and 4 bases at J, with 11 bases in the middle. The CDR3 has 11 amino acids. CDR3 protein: CATQGLYEQYF. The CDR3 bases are TGCGCCACCCAGGGACTTTACGAGCAGTACTTC.

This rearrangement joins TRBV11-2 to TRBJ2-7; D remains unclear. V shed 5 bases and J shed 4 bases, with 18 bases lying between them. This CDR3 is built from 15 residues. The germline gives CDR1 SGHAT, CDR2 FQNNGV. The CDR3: CASSAHTSGQYEQYF. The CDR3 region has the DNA TGTGCCAGCAGCGCTCACACCTCGGGTCAATACGAGCAGTACTTC.

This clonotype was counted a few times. Here the CDR3 reads CASSFRAGGFNEQYF. The CDR3 DNA sequence: TGCGCCAGCAGCTTTCGAGCGGGGGGGTTCAACGAGCAGTACTTC. This sequence joins TRBV5-1 and TRBJ2-7, with 10 bases lining up with TRBD2. The trim removed 2 bases at V and 5 bases at J, leaving 7 bases unmatched. The CDR3 totals 15 residues. Looked up from germline, CDR1 is SGHRS and CDR2 is YFSETQ.

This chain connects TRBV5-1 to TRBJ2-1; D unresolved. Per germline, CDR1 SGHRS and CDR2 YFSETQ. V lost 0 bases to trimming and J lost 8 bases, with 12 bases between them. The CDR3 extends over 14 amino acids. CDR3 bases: TGCGCCAGCAGCTTGGCTGGCGCGATCGATGAGCAGTTCTTC. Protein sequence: CASSLAGAIDEQFF.

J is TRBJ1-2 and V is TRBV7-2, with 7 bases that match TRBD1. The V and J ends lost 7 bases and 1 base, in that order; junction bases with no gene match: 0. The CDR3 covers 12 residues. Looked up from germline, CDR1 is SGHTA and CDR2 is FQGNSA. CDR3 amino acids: CASTGGNYGYTF. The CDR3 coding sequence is TGTGCCAGCACAGGGGGTAACTATGGCTACACCTTC.

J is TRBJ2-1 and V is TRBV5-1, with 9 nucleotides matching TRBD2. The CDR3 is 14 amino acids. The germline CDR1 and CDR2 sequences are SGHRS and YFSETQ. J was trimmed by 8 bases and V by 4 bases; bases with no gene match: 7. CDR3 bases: TGCGCCAGCAGCCGCGGGGGGGCCGGGGATGAGCAGTTCTTC. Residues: CASSRGGAGDEQFF.

The CDR3 coding sequence is TGTGCCAGCAGCCAAGATATCTATTGGGGCCAAGAGACCCAGTACTTC. Translated: CASSQDIYWGQETQYF. The rearrangement links TRBV3-1 to TRBJ2-5; D is unresolved. V shed 0 bases and J shed 1 base, with 12 bases lying between them. The germline CDR1 and CDR2 sequences are LGHDT and YNNKEL (reference sequence). This CDR3 is 16 amino acids long.

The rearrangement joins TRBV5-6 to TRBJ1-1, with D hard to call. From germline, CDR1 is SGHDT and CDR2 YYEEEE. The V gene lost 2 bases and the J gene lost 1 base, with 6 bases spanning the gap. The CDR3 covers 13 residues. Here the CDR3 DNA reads TGTGCCAGCAGCTTTAACCGGAACACTGAAGCTTTCTTT. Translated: CASSFNRNTEAFF.

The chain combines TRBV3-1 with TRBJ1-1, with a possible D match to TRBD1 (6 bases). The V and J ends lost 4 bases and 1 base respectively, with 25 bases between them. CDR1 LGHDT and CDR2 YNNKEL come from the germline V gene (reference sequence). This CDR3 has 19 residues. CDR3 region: CASSPDHPGHNPGNTEAFF. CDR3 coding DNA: TGTGCCAGCAGCCCCGACCATCCGGGACACAACCCAGGGAACACTGAAGCTTTCTTT.

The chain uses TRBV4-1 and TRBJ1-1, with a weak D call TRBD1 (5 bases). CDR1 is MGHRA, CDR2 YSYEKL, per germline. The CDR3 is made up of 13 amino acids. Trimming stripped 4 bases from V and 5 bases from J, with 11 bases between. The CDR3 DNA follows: TGCGCCAGCAGCCCTGTCCGGGGGACTGAAGCTTTCTTT. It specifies CASSPVRGTEAFF.

CDR3 in amino acids: CATSRGAGIQETQYF. As DNA, the CDR3 is TGTGCCACCAGCAGAGGGGCAGGAATACAAGAGACCCAGTACTTC. V gene TRBV15 combines with J gene TRBJ2-5; no definite D call. The ends were cut back, 1 base at V and 2 bases at J, with 11 bases in the middle. The CDR3 has 15 residues. The germline CDR1 and CDR2 sequences are LNHNV and YYDKDF (reference sequence).

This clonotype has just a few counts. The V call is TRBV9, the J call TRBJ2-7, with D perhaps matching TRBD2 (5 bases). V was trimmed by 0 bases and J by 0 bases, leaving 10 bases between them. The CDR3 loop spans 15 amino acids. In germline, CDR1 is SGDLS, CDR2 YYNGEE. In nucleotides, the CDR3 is TGTGCCAGCAGCGTAGGGTGGACTGACTCCTACGAGCAGTACTTC. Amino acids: CASSVGWTDSYEQYF.

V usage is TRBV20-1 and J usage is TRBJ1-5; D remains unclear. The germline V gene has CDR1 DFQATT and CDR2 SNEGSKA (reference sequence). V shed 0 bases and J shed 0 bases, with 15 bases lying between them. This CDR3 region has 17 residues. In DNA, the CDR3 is TGCAGTGCTAGAGATCGAAAGTGGTGGGATAGCAATCAGCCCCAGCATTTT. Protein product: CSARDRKWWDSNQPQHF.

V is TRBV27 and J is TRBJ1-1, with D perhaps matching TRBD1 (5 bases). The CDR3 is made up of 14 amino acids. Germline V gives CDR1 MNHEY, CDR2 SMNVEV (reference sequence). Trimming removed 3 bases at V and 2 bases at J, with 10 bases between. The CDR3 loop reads CASSFDRRNTEAFF. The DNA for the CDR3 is TGTGCCAGCAGTTTTGACAGACGAAACACTGAAGCTTTCTTT.

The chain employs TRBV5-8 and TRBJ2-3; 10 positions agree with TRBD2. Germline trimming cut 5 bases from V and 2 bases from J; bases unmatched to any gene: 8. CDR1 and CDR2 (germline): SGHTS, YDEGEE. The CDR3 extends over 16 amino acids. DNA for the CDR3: TGTGCCAGCAGGATACTAGCGGGGCGCCCCACAGATACGCAGTATTTT. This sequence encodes CASRILAGRPTDTQYF.

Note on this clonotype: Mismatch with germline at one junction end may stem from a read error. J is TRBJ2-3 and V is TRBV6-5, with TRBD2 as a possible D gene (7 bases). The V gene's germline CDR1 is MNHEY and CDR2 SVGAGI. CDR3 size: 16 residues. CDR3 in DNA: TGTACCAGCAGACAGGCTGGGGGGGCCTACACAGATACGCAGTATTTT. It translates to CTSRQAGGAYTDTQYF.

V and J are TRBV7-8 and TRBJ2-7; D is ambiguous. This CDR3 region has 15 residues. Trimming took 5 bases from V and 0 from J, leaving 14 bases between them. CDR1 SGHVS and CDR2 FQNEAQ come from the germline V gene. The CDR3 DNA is TGTGCCAGCAGCCCCCCCTCAGGAAGCTCCTACGAGCAGTACTTC. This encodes CASSPPSGSSYEQYF.

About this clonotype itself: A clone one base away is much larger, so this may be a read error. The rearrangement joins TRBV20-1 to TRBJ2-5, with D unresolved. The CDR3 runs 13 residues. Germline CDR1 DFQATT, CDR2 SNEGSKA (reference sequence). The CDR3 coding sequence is TGCAGTGCTGGAGATCTAGGCGGAGAGACCCAGTACTTC. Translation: CSAGDLGGETQYF.

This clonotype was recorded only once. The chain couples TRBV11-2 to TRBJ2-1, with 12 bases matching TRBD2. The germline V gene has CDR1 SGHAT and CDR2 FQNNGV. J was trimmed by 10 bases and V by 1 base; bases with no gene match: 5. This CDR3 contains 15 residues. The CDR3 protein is CASSLGLAGGREQFF. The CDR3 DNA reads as TGTGCCAGCAGCTTAGGGCTAGCGGGGGGGCGGGAGCAGTTCTTC.

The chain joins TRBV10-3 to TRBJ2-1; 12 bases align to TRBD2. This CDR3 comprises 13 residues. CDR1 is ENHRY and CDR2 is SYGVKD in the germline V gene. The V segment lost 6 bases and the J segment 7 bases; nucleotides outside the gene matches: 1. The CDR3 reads CAIRGTSGNEQFF. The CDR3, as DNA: TGTGCCATCAGGGGGACTAGCGGGAATGAGCAGTTCTTC.

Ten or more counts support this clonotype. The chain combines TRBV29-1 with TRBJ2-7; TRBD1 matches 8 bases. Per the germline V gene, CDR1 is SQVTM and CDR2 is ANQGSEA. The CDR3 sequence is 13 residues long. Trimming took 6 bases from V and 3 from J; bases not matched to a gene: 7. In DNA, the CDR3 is TGCAGCGTCGGACAGGGTATAATCTACGAGCAGTACTTC. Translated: CSVGQGIIYEQYF.

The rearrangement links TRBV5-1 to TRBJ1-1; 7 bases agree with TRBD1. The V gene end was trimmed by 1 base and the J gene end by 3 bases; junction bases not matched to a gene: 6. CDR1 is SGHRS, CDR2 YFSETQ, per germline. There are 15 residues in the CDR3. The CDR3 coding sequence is TGCGCCAGCAGCTTGTGGGCAGGGGGGGACACTGAAGCTTTCTTT. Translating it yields CASSLWAGGDTEAFF.

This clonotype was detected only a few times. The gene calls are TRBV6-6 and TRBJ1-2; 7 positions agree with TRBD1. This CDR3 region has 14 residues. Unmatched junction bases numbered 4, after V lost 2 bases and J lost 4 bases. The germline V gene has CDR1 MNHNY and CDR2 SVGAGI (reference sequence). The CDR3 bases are TGTGCCAGCAGTTACGGGACAGAACCCTATGGCTACACCTTC. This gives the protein CASSYGTEPYGYTF.